There are many counts of the clone carrying this T cell receptor beta chain. Its antigen is not identified. This entry belongs to a study of early T cells in non-severe SARS-CoV-2 infection. Study as a whole: The sequenced material was bulk RNA from unsorted whole blood, and its chains were unpaired.

Study observations and caveats: CD4 and private specificities were missed by VDJdb matching, which favored anti-spike CD8 responses.

The V end lost 1 base, the J end lost 12 bases, and 12 bases lay between the germline ends. Germline V gene data show CDR1 as LGHDT and CDR2 as YNNKEL (reference sequence). This CDR3 has 12 residues. TCRdb re-called the 5' RACE reads through MiXCR, storing one row per CDR3 protein. Among under 25,000 distinct CDR3 sequences listed, 5% were seen once. The receptor was derived from an adult who was a healthcare worker with PCR-confirmed SARS-CoV-2 infection or an uninfected control (not recorded which). This chain connects TRBV3-1 to TRBJ1-1; no definite D call. Material: whole blood. The CDR3 sequence is CASSQGEGMTFF. Here the CDR3 DNA reads TGTGCCAGCAGCCAAGGCGAAGGGATGACTTTCTTT.